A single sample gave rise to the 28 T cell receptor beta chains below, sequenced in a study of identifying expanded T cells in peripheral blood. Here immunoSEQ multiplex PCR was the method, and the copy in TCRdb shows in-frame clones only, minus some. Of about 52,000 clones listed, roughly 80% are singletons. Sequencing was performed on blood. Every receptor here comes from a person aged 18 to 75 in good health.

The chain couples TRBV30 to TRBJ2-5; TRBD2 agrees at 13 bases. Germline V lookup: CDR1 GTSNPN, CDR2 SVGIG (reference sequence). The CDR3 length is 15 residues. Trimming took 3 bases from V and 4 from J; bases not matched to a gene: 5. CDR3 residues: CAWSRGTSGAETQYF. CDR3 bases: TGTGCCTGGAGCCGTGGGACTAGCGGGGCAGAGACCCAGTACTTC.

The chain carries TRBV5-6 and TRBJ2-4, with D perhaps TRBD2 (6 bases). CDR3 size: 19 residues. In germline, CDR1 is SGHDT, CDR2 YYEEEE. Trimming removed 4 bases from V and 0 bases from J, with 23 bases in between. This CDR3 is CASSRPKWGEGQAKNIQYF. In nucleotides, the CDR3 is TGTGCCAGCAGCCGTCCAAAGTGGGGGGAAGGGCAAGCCAAAAACATTCAGTACTTC.

DNA of the CDR3: TGTGCCAGCAGCCGCCCACGGAACAGCCCTAGGGAGCAGTACTTC. Amino acids: CASSRPRNSPREQYF. The chain recombines TRBV7-6 with TRBJ2-7; D uncertain. Germline loops: CDR1 SGHVS, CDR2 FNYEAQ. The CDR3 has 15 amino acids. The V and J ends lost 5 bases and 7 bases respectively, with 21 bases between them.

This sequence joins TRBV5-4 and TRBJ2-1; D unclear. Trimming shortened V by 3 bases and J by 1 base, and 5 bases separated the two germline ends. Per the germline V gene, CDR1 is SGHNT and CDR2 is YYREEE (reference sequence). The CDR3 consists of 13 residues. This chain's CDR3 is CASSSRSYNEQFF. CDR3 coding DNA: TGTGCCAGCAGCTCAAGATCCTACAATGAGCAGTTCTTC.

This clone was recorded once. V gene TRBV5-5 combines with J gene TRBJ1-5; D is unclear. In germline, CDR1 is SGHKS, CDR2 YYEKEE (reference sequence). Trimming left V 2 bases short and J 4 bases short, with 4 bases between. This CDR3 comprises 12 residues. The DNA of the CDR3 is TGTGCCAGCAGCTTTGGAAATCAGCCCCAGCATTTT. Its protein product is CASSFGNQPQHF.

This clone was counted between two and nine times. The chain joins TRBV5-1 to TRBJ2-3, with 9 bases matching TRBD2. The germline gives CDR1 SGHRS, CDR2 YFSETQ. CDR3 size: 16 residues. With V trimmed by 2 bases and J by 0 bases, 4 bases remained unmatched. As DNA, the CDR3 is TGCGCCAGCAGCTTATTCACTAGCGGGAGCACAGATACGCAGTATTTT. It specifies CASSLFTSGSTDTQYF.

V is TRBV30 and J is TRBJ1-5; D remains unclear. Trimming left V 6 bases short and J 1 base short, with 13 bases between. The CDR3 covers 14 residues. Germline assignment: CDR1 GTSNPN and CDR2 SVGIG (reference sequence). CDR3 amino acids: CACAESRSNQPQHF. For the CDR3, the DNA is TGTGCCTGTGCTGAATCGAGAAGCAATCAGCCCCAGCATTTT.

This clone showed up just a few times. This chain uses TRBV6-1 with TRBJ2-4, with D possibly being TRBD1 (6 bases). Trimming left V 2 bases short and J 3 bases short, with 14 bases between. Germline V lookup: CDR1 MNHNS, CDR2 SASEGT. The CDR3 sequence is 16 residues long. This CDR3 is CASSEQGILDKNIQYF. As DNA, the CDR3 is TGTGCCAGCAGTGAACAGGGGATCTTAGACAAAAACATTCAGTACTTC.

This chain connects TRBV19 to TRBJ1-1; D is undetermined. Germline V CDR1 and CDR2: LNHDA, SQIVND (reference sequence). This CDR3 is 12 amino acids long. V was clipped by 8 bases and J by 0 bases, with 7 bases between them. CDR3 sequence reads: CASGLMNTEAFF. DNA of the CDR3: TGTGCCAGTGGGTTAATGAACACTGAAGCTTTCTTT.

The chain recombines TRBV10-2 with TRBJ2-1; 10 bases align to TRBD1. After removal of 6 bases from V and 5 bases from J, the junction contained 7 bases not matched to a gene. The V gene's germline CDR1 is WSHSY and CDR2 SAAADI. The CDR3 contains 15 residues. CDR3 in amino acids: CASSDRGREHNEQFF. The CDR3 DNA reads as TGCGCCAGCAGCGACAGGGGGCGGGAACACAATGAGCAGTTCTTC.

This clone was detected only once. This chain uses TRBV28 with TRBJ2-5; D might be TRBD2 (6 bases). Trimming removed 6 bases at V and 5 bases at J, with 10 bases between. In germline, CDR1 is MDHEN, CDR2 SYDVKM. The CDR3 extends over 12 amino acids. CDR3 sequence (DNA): TGTGCCAGCAGAGGGACTTGGGAGACCCAGTACTTC. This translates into CASRGTWETQYF.

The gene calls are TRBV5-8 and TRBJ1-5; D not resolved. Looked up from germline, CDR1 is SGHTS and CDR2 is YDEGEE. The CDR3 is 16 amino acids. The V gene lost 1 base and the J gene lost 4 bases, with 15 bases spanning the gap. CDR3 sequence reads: CASSLFPSQWNQPQHF. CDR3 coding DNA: TGTGCCAGCAGCTTGTTCCCGTCCCAGTGGAATCAGCCCCAGCATTTT. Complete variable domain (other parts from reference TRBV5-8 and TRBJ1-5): EAGVTQSPTHLIKTRGQQATLRCSPISGHTSVYWYQQALGLGLQFLLWYDEGEERNRGNFPPRFSGRQFPNYSSELNVNALELEDSALYLCASSLFPSQWNQPQHFGDGTRLSIL.

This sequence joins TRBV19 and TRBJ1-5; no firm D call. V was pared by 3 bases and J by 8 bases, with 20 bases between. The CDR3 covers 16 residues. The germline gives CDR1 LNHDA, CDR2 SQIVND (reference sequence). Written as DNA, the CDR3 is TGTGCCAGTAGTATCTCCGCCGGGCCTCCTTTTGAGCCCCAGCATTTT. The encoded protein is CASSISAGPPFEPQHF.

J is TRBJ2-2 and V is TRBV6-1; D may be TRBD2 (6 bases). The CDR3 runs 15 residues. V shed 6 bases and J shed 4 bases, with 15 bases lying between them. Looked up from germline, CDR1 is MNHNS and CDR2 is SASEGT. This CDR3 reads CASREGLPGTGELFF. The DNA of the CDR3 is TGTGCCAGCAGGGAGGGACTTCCGGGCACCGGGGAGCTGTTTTTT.

CDR3: CASSDPRTGGSDEQFF. As DNA, the CDR3 is TGTGCCAGCAGCGATCCTAGGACAGGGGGATCCGATGAGCAGTTCTTC. The chain employs TRBV7-2 and TRBJ2-1; TRBD1 aligns across 10 bases. CDR1 is SGHTA and CDR2 is FQGNSA in the germline V gene. This CDR3 has 16 amino acids. The V and J ends lost 5 bases and 8 bases, in that order; junction bases with no gene match: 12.

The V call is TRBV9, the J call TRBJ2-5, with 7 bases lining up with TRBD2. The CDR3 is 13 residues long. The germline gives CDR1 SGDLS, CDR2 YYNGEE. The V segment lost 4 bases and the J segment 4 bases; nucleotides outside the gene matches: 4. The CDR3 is CASSPPGGETQYF. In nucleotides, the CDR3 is TGTGCCAGCAGCCCTCCGGGGGGAGAGACCCAGTACTTC. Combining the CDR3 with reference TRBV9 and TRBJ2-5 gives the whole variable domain DSGVTQTPKHLITATGQRVTLRCSPRSGDLSVYWYQQSLDQGLQFLIQYYNGEERAKGNILERFSAQQFPDLHSELNLSSLELGDSALYFCASSPPGGETQYFGPGTRLLVL.

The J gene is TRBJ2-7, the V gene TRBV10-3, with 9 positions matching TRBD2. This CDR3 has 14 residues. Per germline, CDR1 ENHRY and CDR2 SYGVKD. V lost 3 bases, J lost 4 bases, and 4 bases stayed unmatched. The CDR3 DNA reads TGTGCCATCAGTGAACAAAGCGGGAGGTACGAGCAGTACTTC. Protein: CAISEQSGRYEQYF.

CDR3 amino acids: CASSPMTISHRETQYF. In DNA form, the CDR3 reads TGTGCCAGCAGCCCCATGACTATTTCTCACAGAGAGACCCAGTACTTC. This rearrangement joins TRBV9 to TRBJ2-5; D may be TRBD2 (5 bases). The CDR3 has 16 amino acids. Germline V gene lookup returns CDR1 SGDLS and CDR2 YYNGEE. Trimming stripped 4 bases from V and 4 bases from J, with 20 bases between.

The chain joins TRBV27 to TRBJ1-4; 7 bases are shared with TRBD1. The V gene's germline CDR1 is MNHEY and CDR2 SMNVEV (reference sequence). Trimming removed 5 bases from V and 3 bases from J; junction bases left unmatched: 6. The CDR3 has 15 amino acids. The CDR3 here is CASSRTGVANEKLFF. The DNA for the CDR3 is TGTGCCAGCAGTCGAACAGGGGTAGCTAATGAAAAACTGTTTTTT.

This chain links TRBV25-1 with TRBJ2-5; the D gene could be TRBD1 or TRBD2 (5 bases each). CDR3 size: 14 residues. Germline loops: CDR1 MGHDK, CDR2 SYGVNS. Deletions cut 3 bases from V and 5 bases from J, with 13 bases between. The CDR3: CASSDAGTLETQYF. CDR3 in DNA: TGTGCCAGCAGTGACGCAGGGACGTTGGAGACCCAGTACTTC.

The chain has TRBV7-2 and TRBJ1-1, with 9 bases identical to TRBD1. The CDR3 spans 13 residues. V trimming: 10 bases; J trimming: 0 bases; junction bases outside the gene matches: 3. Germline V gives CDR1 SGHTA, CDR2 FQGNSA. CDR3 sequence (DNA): TGTGCCACCAGGGACAGGGTGAACACTGAAGCTTTCTTT. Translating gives CATRDRVNTEAFF.

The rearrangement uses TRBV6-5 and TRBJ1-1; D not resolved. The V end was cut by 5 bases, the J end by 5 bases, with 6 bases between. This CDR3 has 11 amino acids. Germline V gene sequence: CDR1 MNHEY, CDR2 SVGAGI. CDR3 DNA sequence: TGTGCCAGCAGTGTAATGACTGAAGCTTTCTTT. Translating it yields CASSVMTEAFF.

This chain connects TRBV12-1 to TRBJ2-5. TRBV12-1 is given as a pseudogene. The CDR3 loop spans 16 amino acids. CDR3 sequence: CASSSTGRRACETQYF. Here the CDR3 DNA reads TGTGCCAGCAGCTCTACAGGGAGGAGAGCATGTGAGACCCAGTACTTC.

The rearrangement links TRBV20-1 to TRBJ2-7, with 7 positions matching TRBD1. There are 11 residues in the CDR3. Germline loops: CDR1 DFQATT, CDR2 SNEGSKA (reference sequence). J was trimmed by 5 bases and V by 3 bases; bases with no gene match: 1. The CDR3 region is CSASRGNEQYV. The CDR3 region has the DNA TGCAGTGCTAGCAGGGGGAACGAGCAGTACGTC.

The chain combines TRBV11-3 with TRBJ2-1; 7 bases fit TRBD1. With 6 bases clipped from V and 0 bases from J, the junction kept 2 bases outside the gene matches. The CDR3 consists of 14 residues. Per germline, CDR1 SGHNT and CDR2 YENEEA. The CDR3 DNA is TGTGCCAGCAGTGGGACAGTCTCCTACAATGAGCAGTTCTTC. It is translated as CASSGTVSYNEQFF.

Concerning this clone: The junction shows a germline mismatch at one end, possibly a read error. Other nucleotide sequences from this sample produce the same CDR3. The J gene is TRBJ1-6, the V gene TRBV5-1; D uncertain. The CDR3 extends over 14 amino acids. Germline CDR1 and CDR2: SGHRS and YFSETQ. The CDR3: CASSLGLIGSPLHF. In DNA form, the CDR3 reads TGTGCCAGCAGCTTGGGCTTGATTGGTTCACCCCTCCACTTT.

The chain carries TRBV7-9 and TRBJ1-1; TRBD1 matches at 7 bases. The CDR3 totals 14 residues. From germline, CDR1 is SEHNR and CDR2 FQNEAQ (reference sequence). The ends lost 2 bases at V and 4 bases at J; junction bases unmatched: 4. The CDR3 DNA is TGTGCCAGCAGCTTATTAGACAGGGCCACTGAAGCTTTCTTT. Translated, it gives CASSLLDRATEAFF.

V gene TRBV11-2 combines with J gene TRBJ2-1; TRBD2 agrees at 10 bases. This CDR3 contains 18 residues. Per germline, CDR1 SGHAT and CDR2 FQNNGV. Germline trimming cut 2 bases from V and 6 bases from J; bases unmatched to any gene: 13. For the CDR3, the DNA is TGTGCCAGCAGCTTATGGGGACTAGCGCGAACTGGTCCCAATGAGCAGTTCTTC. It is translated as CASSLWGLARTGPNEQFF.